The subject of this entry is one TCR beta chain. Each CDR3 protein is one row after TCRdb ran MiXCR on the RT-PCR reads. The sample lists around 160,000 distinct CDR3 sequences, 25% to 35% seen once, with around 3.3% in the top ten. These data belong to a study of patients and donors after allogeneic stem cell transplantation. The material sequenced was blood, either unsorted or a sorted T cell fraction (not recorded which). The clonotype originates from a human donor who was either an allogeneic HSCT recipient or a stem cell or donor lymphocyte infusion donor (not recorded which). It is not recorded whose cells these are; they may come from a transplant donor.

CDR3 protein: CATSRDRNSGGPRETQYF. CDR3 nucleotides: TGTGCCACCAGCAGAGATAGAAACTCAGGGGGGCCCCGGGAGACCCAGTACTTC. V is TRBV15 and J is TRBJ2-5; tentative D call: TRBD1 (7 bases). V lost 0 bases to trimming and J lost 5 bases, with 22 bases between them. The CDR3 loop spans 18 amino acids. The germline V gene encodes CDR1 LNHNV and CDR2 YYDKDF (reference sequence).